Listed here is a single T cell receptor (beta chain). The sample originates from a study of blood T cell repertoires in COVID-19. Study in general: From the United States, Italy and Spain came samples of acute and convalescent COVID-19.

V trimming: 5 bases; J trimming: 7 bases; junction bases outside the gene matches: 16. This CDR3 region has 19 residues. CDR1 is LNHDA and CDR2 is SQIVND in the germline V gene (reference sequence). Some clones are missing from TCRdb's copy, which holds only in-frame ones; the method was immunoSEQ multiplex PCR. The sample has a few hundred thousand clones; around 87% are singletons. This chain joins TRBV19 and TRBJ2-3; TRBD2 aligns across 15 bases. The source material was peripheral blood. This TCR was sampled from a man aged 55-75 years with acute or convalescent COVID-19. The CDR3 nucleotides read TGTGCCAGTAGTCCTCGTACCTCGGGACTAGCGGGGGGAGCCAATACGCAGTATTTT. As protein: CASSPRTSGLAGGANTQYF.